Presented here are 32 T cell receptor beta chains from one specimen sequenced in a study of blood T cell repertoires in COVID-19. TCRdb keeps only in-frame clones here, not all; method: immunoSEQ multiplex PCR. Here the sample spans about 200,000 clones, about nine tenths being singletons. Sequenced: peripheral blood. The origin of the receptors is a man aged 50 to 60 with acute or convalescent COVID-19.

This clone was detected only once. The genes are TRBV30 and TRBJ2-1; 7 nucleotides align to TRBD1. The CDR3 consists of 16 residues. The germline V gene encodes CDR1 GTSNPN and CDR2 SVGIG (reference sequence). Unmatched junction bases numbered 6, after V lost 1 base and J lost 0 bases. CDR3 region: CAWSEGATSSYNEQFF. CDR3 DNA sequence: TGTGCCTGGAGTGAGGGGGCGACGAGCTCCTACAATGAGCAGTTCTTC. Complete variable domain (other parts from reference TRBV30 and TRBJ2-1): SQTIHQWPATLVQPVGSPLSLECTVEGTSNPNLYWYRQAAGRGLQLLFYSVGIGQISSEVPQNLSASRPQDRQFILSSKKLLLSDSGFYLCAWSEGATSSYNEQFFGPGTRLTVL.

The rearrangement uses TRBV29-1 and TRBJ2-7; the match to TRBD2 covers 10 bases. This CDR3 has 13 amino acids. V shed 4 bases, J shed 5 bases, and the junction held 5 bases outside the gene matches. Looked up from germline, CDR1 is SQVTM and CDR2 is ANQGSEA. CDR3 sequence (DNA): TGCAGCGTTGCCCCTAGCGGGAGAGACGAGCAGTACTTC. Translated, it gives CSVAPSGRDEQYF.

This rearrangement joins TRBV5-1 to TRBJ2-5; 7 bases map to TRBD2. With 6 bases clipped from V and 1 base from J, the junction kept 9 bases outside the gene matches. Germline loops: CDR1 SGHRS, CDR2 YFSETQ. This CDR3 comprises 15 residues. The CDR3 DNA sequence: TGCGCCAGCAAAATCCAACTAGCGCCCCAAGAGACCCAGTACTTC. Translating it yields CASKIQLAPQETQYF. The whole variable domain, remainder taken from reference TRBV5-1 and TRBJ2-5, is KAGVTQTPRYLIKTRGQQVTLSCSPISGHRSVSWYQQTPGQGLQFLFEYFSETQRNKGNFPGRFSGRQFSNSRSEMNVSTLELGDSALYLCASKIQLAPQETQYFGPGTRLLVL.

This sequence joins TRBV27 and TRBJ1-5, with D possibly matching TRBD1 (5 bases). Trimming removed 6 bases at V and 5 bases at J, with 14 bases between. This CDR3 has 14 residues. Germline assignment: CDR1 MNHEY and CDR2 SMNVEV (reference sequence). In DNA, the CDR3 is TGTGCCAGCAGGCCTCAGGGCTATGATCAGCCCCAGCATTTT. It is translated as CASRPQGYDQPQHF.

The CDR3 spells CASSLFRAIGGSPLHF. In DNA, the CDR3 is TGTGCCAGCAGTTTATTCAGGGCGATTGGGGGGTCACCCCTCCACTTT. The chain couples TRBV28 to TRBJ1-6; weak D call: TRBD1 (5 bases). Germline V lookup: CDR1 MDHEN, CDR2 SYDVKM. The V gene lost 1 base and the J gene lost 10 bases, with 17 bases spanning the gap. The CDR3 is made up of 16 amino acids.

The chain links TRBV7-2 to TRBJ1-3; maybe TRBD1 (6 bases). Per germline, CDR1 SGHTA and CDR2 FQGNSA. Between the trimmed V and J ends, which lost 5 bases and 4 bases, there was a span of 15 bases. The CDR3 runs to 15 residues. The CDR3 sequence is CASSTRQDSGNTIYF. CDR3 nucleotides: TGTGCCAGCAGCACGCGACAGGACTCGGGAAACACCATATATTTT.

This chain connects TRBV29-1 to TRBJ2-4; possible D gene TRBD1, 5 bases. V lost 7 bases and J 4 bases, leaving 14 bases between the germline ends. The CDR3 is 13 amino acids. The V gene's germline CDR1 is SQVTM and CDR2 ANQGSEA. CDR3 sequence (DNA): TGCAGCGGCAGGGAAGTCGCTAAAAACATTCAGTACTTC. Protein product: CSGREVAKNIQYF.

CDR3 sequence: CASSATPRVGVRTGAFF. The CDR3 DNA is TGCGCCAGCAGCGCCACGCCCAGGGTAGGAGTCCGGACCGGAGCTTTCTTT. The chain recombines TRBV10-1 with TRBJ1-1, with a tentative D call TRBD1 (5 bases). There are 17 residues in the CDR3. V lost 6 bases to trimming and J lost 10 bases, with 30 bases between them. Germline CDR1 WNHNN, CDR2 SYGVQD (reference sequence).

The chain couples TRBV29-1 to TRBJ2-5, with D hard to call. Germline CDR1 SQVTM, CDR2 ANQGSEA. V was cut by 4 bases and J by 2 bases, with 11 bases left in between. This CDR3 spans 13 amino acids. The chain's CDR3 is CSVVVGPQETQYF. DNA of the CDR3: TGCAGCGTTGTGGTGGGCCCGCAAGAGACCCAGTACTTC.

The chain employs TRBV6-5 and TRBJ1-1, with a tentative D call TRBD1 (6 bases). Trimming pared 7 bases from V and 7 bases from J, leaving 10 bases between. Germline values: CDR1 MNHEY, CDR2 SVGAGI. The CDR3 is made up of 11 amino acids. The CDR3 sequence is CASTGQIEAFF. As DNA, the CDR3 is TGTGCCAGCACCGGACAGATTGAAGCTTTCTTT.

The J gene is TRBJ2-7, the V gene TRBV10-1; D not resolved. The CDR3 has 15 residues. Germline values: CDR1 WNHNN, CDR2 SYGVQD (reference sequence). V lost 0 bases and J lost 3, with 12 bases in between. In nucleotides, the CDR3 is TGCGCCAGCAGTGAGTCGTATGAGAACCGCTACGAGCAGTACGTC. Translation gives CASSESYENRYEQYV.

This chain connects TRBV6-5 to TRBJ1-6; 9 positions match TRBD1. Germline V gene data show CDR1 as MNHEY and CDR2 as SVGAGI. The length of the CDR3 is 15 residues. Trimming cost V 8 bases and J 10 bases; bases outside gene matches: 12. Here the CDR3 reads CASSKGGQGWSPLHF. CDR3 in DNA: TGTGCCAGCTCCAAGGGGGGACAGGGTTGGTCACCCCTCCACTTT.

This clone has only one observation. The CDR3 bases are TGTGCCAGCAGCTACCGGGATGATCGGGGGAGGCTGTTTTTT. Residues: CASSYRDDRGRLFF. The rearrangement uses TRBV11-2 and TRBJ2-2; D might be TRBD2 (6 bases). With 4 bases removed from V and 13 bases from J, the gap between germline ends came to 19 bases. The germline V gene has CDR1 SGHAT and CDR2 FQNNGV. This CDR3 has 14 amino acids.

The rearrangement links TRBV7-8 to TRBJ2-7, with D uncertain. The CDR3 runs 15 residues. Trimming left V 2 bases short and J 2 bases short, with 13 bases between. CDR1 and CDR2 from the germline V gene are SGHVS and FQNEAQ. The CDR3, as DNA: TGTGCCAGCAGCTTACGGTCCGACAACCCCTACGAGCAGTACGTC. Protein sequence: CASSLRSDNPYEQYV.

The chain recombines TRBV19 with TRBJ2-7; D might be TRBD2 (5 bases). V was trimmed by 3 bases and J by 6 bases, leaving 12 bases between them. The germline gives CDR1 LNHDA, CDR2 SQIVND (reference sequence). CDR3 length: 13 amino acids. The CDR3 DNA reads TGTGCCAGTAGTATTAGCGAGCGTCGCGAGCAGTACTTC. Encoded protein: CASSISERREQYF.

The chain carries TRBV30 and TRBJ1-4; the D gene is possibly TRBD1 (5 bases). The germline gives CDR1 GTSNPN, CDR2 SVGIG (reference sequence). CDR3 length equals 15 residues. Trimming cost V 4 bases and J 7 bases, with 19 bases left between them. The CDR3 loop is CAWKKSGTGGEKLFF. The CDR3 DNA reads TGTGCCTGGAAGAAATCCGGGACTGGTGGTGAAAAACTGTTTTTT.

The chain uses TRBV27 and TRBJ2-7; TRBD2 matches 10 bases. CDR3 size: 14 residues. From germline, CDR1 is MNHEY and CDR2 SMNVEV (reference sequence). The V segment lost 2 bases and the J segment 3 bases; nucleotides outside the gene matches: 1. The CDR3 region is CASSLASGSYEQYF. The CDR3 DNA follows: TGTGCCAGCAGTTTAGCTAGCGGGAGCTACGAGCAGTACTTC.

The chain recombines TRBV19 with TRBJ1-3; 10 nucleotides match TRBD1. Unmatched junction bases numbered 9, after V lost 1 base and J lost 0 bases. CDR3 length equals 19 residues. CDR1 LNHDA and CDR2 SQIVND come from the germline V gene (reference sequence). The CDR3 loop is CASSIVGQGTRLSGNTIYF. For the CDR3, the DNA is TGTGCCAGTAGTATAGTGGGACAGGGGACCCGTCTCTCTGGAAACACCATATATTTT.

Only one count was recorded for this clone. This chain uses TRBV11-2 with TRBJ2-2; 10 nucleotides line up with TRBD2. J lost 2 bases, V lost 5 bases, and 5 bases had no gene match. The CDR3 loop spans 16 amino acids. Germline V gives CDR1 SGHAT, CDR2 FQNNGV. CDR3 nucleotide sequence: TGTGCCAGCAGCCGGACTAGCGGATTTAACACCGGGGAGCTGTTTTTT. Translating it yields CASSRTSGFNTGELFF. Drawing the rest from reference TRBV11-2 and TRBJ2-2, the complete variable domain is EAGVAQSPRYKIIEKRQSVAFWCNPISGHATLYWYQQILGQGPKLLIQFQNNGVVDDSQLPKDRFSAERLKGVDSTLKIQPAKLEDSAVYLCASSRTSGFNTGELFFGEGSRLTVL.

This chain uses TRBV6-1 with TRBJ1-2; no definite D call. V was pared by 0 bases and J by 1 base, with 6 bases between. The CDR3 covers 14 residues. From germline, CDR1 is MNHNS and CDR2 SASEGT. The CDR3 sequence is CASSEAYHNYGYTF. In nucleotides, the CDR3 is TGTGCCAGCAGTGAAGCCTACCATAACTATGGCTACACCTTC.

This chain connects TRBV7-3 to TRBJ2-7, with 10 bases lining up with TRBD2. The CDR3 runs 15 residues. J was trimmed by 3 bases and V by 2 bases; bases with no gene match: 4. The germline CDR1 and CDR2 sequences are SGHTA and FQGTGA. The CDR3 DNA sequence: TGTGCCAGCAGCTTAGAAGCGGGAGGGGGCTACGAGCAGTACTTC. It yields the protein CASSLEAGGGYEQYF.

The V call is TRBV7-8, the J call TRBJ1-6; tentative D call: TRBD1 (5 bases). Germline values: CDR1 SGHVS, CDR2 FQNEAQ. V was trimmed by 5 bases and J by 0 bases, leaving 17 bases between them. The length of the CDR3 is 18 residues. In DNA form, the CDR3 reads TGTGCCAGCAGCCGCCCCGACAGCCTAAGCTCCTATAATTCACCCCTCCACTTT. Protein: CASSRPDSLSSYNSPLHF.

The chain employs TRBV30 and TRBJ1-3; 7 nucleotides align to TRBD1. There are 17 residues in the CDR3. Germline V gene lookup returns CDR1 GTSNPN and CDR2 SVGIG (reference sequence). With 7 bases clipped from V and 0 bases from J, the junction kept 15 bases outside the gene matches. The CDR3 sequence is CASTLHGAGGSGNTIYF. CDR3 nucleotides: TGTGCCTCAACTCTTCACGGGGCAGGGGGCTCTGGAAACACCATATATTTT.

This chain uses TRBV3-1 (or the pseudogene TRBV3-2) with TRBJ1-2; D perhaps matches TRBD1 (6 bases). Per germline, CDR1 LGHDT and CDR2 YNNKEL (reference sequence). V was shortened by 3 bases and J by 3 bases, with 8 bases between the two germline ends. This CDR3 region has 13 residues. The CDR3 loop reads CASSHYRDYGYTF. The CDR3 DNA sequence: TGTGCCAGCAGCCATTACAGGGACTATGGCTACACCTTC.

The chain uses TRBV5-6 and TRBJ2-7; 10 bases are shared with TRBD1. After removal of 7 bases from V and 0 bases from J, the junction contained 4 bases not matched to a gene. This CDR3 comprises 14 residues. Germline lookup yields CDR1 SGHDT and CDR2 YYEEEE. CDR3 in DNA: TGTGCCAGCTTCGACAGGGGGCTCTCCTACGAGCAGTACGTC. The encoded protein is CASFDRGLSYEQYV.

This clone came up a few times. The chain carries TRBV28 and TRBJ1-4; 8 nucleotides line up with TRBD1. The CDR3 length is 14 residues. J lost 8 bases, V lost 7 bases, and 9 bases had no gene match. The germline gives CDR1 MDHEN, CDR2 SYDVKM. CDR3 DNA sequence: TGTGCCAGCACCACAGGGGGTAGAGTGGAAAAACTGTTTTTT. It yields the protein CASTTGGRVEKLFF.

The rearrangement links TRBV9 to TRBJ2-5; 9 bases line up with TRBD2. The length of the CDR3 is 15 residues. J was trimmed by 5 bases and V by 2 bases; bases with no gene match: 7. In germline, CDR1 is SGDLS, CDR2 YYNGEE. CDR3 DNA: TGTGCCAGCAGCGTGGTAGCGGGAGTGGGTGAGACCCAGTACTTC. Encoded protein: CASSVVAGVGETQYF.

The chain recombines TRBV6-6 with TRBJ2-7, with D possibly being TRBD1 (5 bases). The CDR3 is made up of 12 amino acids. Germline V gene data show CDR1 as MNHNY and CDR2 as SVGAGI (reference sequence). The V gene lost 6 bases and the J gene lost 2 bases, with 8 bases spanning the gap. The CDR3 is CASRQGAYEQYF. The CDR3 region has the DNA TGTGCCAGCAGGCAGGGCGCCTACGAGCAGTACTTC.

V and J are TRBV18 and TRBJ2-4; tentative D call: TRBD1 (5 bases). In germline, CDR1 is KGHSH, CDR2 LQKENI. V was clipped by 2 bases and J by 12 bases, with 14 bases between them. The CDR3 covers 13 residues. The CDR3, as DNA: TGTGCCAGCTCACCAGGAGAGGAAAGGGGTCAGTACTTC. Amino acids: CASSPGEERGQYF.

The rearrangement uses TRBV7-9 and TRBJ2-3; 8 nucleotides align to TRBD2. The CDR3 has 15 amino acids. The V segment lost 8 bases and the J segment 1 base; nucleotides outside the gene matches: 8. CDR1 is SEHNR and CDR2 is FQNEAQ in the germline V gene (reference sequence). CDR3 protein: CASARGGAGTDTQYF. The CDR3 region has the DNA TGTGCCAGCGCCCGGGGGGGGGCTGGCACAGATACGCAGTATTTT.

V is TRBV6-6 and J is TRBJ2-7, with a tentative D call TRBD2 (6 bases). The germline V and J ends were trimmed by 6 bases and 4 bases, with 22 bases remaining between them. Germline V gene data show CDR1 as MNHNY and CDR2 as SVGAGI (reference sequence). This CDR3 comprises 16 residues. As DNA, the CDR3 is TGTGCCAGCAGCCCCCGTGGAGGGTTGGAGGGGTACGAGCAGTACGTC. Translation gives CASSPRGGLEGYEQYV.

The table lists this clone with a count of one. This chain uses TRBV3-1 (or the pseudogene TRBV3-2) with TRBJ2-1; 10 nucleotides align to TRBD2. Looked up from germline, CDR1 is LGHDT and CDR2 is YNNKEL (reference sequence). The CDR3 covers 14 residues. V shed 4 bases and J 4 bases; nucleotides not matched to a gene: 1. The CDR3 DNA is TGTGCCAGCAGCCTACTAGCGGGGTACAATGAGCAGTTCTTC. This gives the protein CASSLLAGYNEQFF.